This TCR beta chain was identified in a study of CD8+ T cells in alopecia areata. Study-wide context: Each day, treated patients took oral tofacitinib twice, at 5 to 10 mg per dose.

J was trimmed by 8 bases and V by 3 bases; bases with no gene match: 7. Per the germline V gene, CDR1 is GTSNPN and CDR2 is SVGIG (reference sequence). The CDR3 consists of 13 residues. Note on this clone: Its target is unknown.

cDNA reverse transcribed from extracted RNA served as the sequencing template. The method was immunoSEQ multiplex PCR; TCRdb's version includes in-frame clones alone and lacks a portion of them. This table holds 200,000 to 250,000 clones, 64% found once. The study, taken as a whole, reports: Lesional scalp displayed greater clonality than normal scalp, most notably in alopecia totalis/universalis. Against the mouse data, patients shared TCRs less clearly, possibly for HLA reasons. Scalp clonality and expanded CD8+ clones among the top 100 fell significantly with tofacitinib.

Treatment indicated: oral pan-JAK inhibitor, 5-10 mg twice daily. This sequence was found in a human donor with alopecia areata. Material: CD4+ T cells sorted from blood, obtained at week 4, from a patient treated with tofacitinib. The chain joins TRBV30 to TRBJ1-2; 9 positions agree with TRBD1. The CDR3: CAWSEQGAGGYTF. The CDR3 DNA reads TGTGCCTGGAGCGAACAGGGGGCTGGCGGCTACACCTTC.